Following are 3 T cell receptor beta chains from one sample sequenced in a study of blood T cell repertoires in COVID-19. The repertoire was sequenced with immunoSEQ multiplex PCR; TCRdb's copy has only in-frame clones and lacks some. The sample has over 200,000 clones, around nine tenths seen once. Sequencing was carried out using peripheral blood. Source of these receptors: a man between 40 and 49 years old who had recovered from COVID-19.

V usage is TRBV6-5 and J usage is TRBJ2-1; TRBD2 might be the D (7 bases). The CDR3 sequence is 13 residues long. The V end was cut by 7 bases, the J end by 10 bases, with 17 bases between. Germline CDR1 and CDR2: MNHEY and SVGAGI. CDR3 coding DNA: TGTGCCAGCACAAAAGGGGGGGGTAGAGAGCAGTTCTTC. Translation gives CASTKGGGREQFF.

This chain connects TRBV7-6 to TRBJ1-5; tentatively, D is TRBD1 (6 bases). Per germline, CDR1 SGHVS and CDR2 FNYEAQ. Trimming removed 5 bases from V and 5 bases from J, with 13 bases in between. This CDR3 has 14 amino acids. This chain's CDR3 is CASSARGGDQPQHF. CDR3 coding DNA: TGTGCCAGCAGCGCCCGCGGGGGCGATCAGCCCCAGCATTTT.

The rearrangement joins TRBV5-4 to TRBJ2-2; D perhaps matches TRBD1 (5 bases). The CDR3 extends over 15 amino acids. V lost 1 base to trimming and J lost 1 base, with 8 bases between them. Germline CDR1 and CDR2: SGHNT and YYREEE (reference sequence). CDR3 sequence: CASSLIQVNTGELFF. The CDR3 DNA sequence: TGTGCCAGCAGCTTGATACAGGTGAACACCGGGGAGCTGTTTTTT.